The rows below give T cell receptor beta chains drawn from one sample of a study of T-cell memory formation after mild COVID-19. TCRdb fed the 5' RACE reads into MiXCR, producing one record per CDR3 protein. Of around 450,000 distinct CDR3 sequences detected, 20% to 30% appear once; the ten largest clones hold around 8.1%. Sequenced input: PBMCs or a T cell subset sorted from them (not recorded which). All receptors come from an adult woman who had mild COVID-19 (a few samples of this study predate the infection). Cell type and time point are not known. Both conserved end residues are part of each CDR3. The D gene is left open where the match is weak. Clone size, where shown, is once, few, many, or a class for clones that have expanded.

size: few; J: TRBJ2-5; V: TRBV6-2/TRBV6-3; D: NA; DNA: TGTGCCAGCGGGGGATCCCGGGGACAAGAGACCCAGTACTTC; CDR3: CASGGSRGQETQYF
size: NA; J: TRBJ2-7; V: TRBV18; D: NA; DNA: TGTGCCAGCTCACCTTCCCCTAGCTTCTACGAGCAGTACTTC; CDR3: CASSPSPSFYEQYF
size: few; J: TRBJ2-7; V: TRBV5-1; D: TRBD1; DNA: TGCGCCAGCAGCTGGGACAGGGGGCCGCCGGGATACGAGCAGTACTTC; CDR3: CASSWDRGPPGYEQYF
size: NA; J: TRBJ1-1; V: TRBV30; D: NA; DNA: TGTGCCTGGAGTGTAGAGGGGAACACTGAAGCTTTCTTT; CDR3: CAWSVEGNTEAFF
size: NA; J: TRBJ2-7; V: TRBV4-1; D: TRBD1; DNA: TGCGCCAGCAGCCAGGCGGGACAGGCTTCCTACGAGCAGTACTTC; CDR3: CASSQAGQASYEQYF
size: few; J: TRBJ2-5; V: TRBV29-1; D: NA; DNA: TGCAGCGTTGTACCCGTCCAAGAGACCCAGTACTTC; CDR3: CSVVPVQETQYF
size: NA; J: TRBJ1-6; V: TRBV20-1; D: TRBD1; DNA: TGCAGTGCTAGAGACCCCGGGACAGGGAACGGTCCCCTCCACTTT; CDR3: CSARDPGTGNGPLHF
size: few; J: TRBJ2-1; V: TRBV7-2; D: NA; DNA: TGTGCCAGCAGCCCAGCAACCCTAGAGCAGTTCTTC; CDR3: CASSPATLEQFF
size: once; J: TRBJ2-2; V: TRBV15; D: NA; DNA: TGTGCCACCAGCAGAGAGGGGGTATCCACCGGGGAGCTGTTTTTT; CDR3: CATSREGVSTGELFF
size: NA; J: TRBJ1-5; V: TRBV24-1; D: NA; DNA: TGTGCCACCAGTGGGGCACGGGGAAATCAGCCCCAGCATTTT; CDR3: CATSGARGNQPQHF
size: NA; J: TRBJ2-7; V: TRBV2; D: TRBD1; DNA: TGTGCCAGCAAGGGTTGGGACAGACCCTCCTACGAGCAGTACTTC; CDR3: CASKGWDRPSYEQYF
size: NA; J: TRBJ1-4; V: TRBV7-9; D: TRBD1; DNA: TGTGCCAGCAGCTCGGGACAGGGTAATGAAAAACTGTTTTTT; CDR3: CASSSGQGNEKLFF
size: NA; J: TRBJ1-1; V: TRBV10-2; D: NA; DNA: TGCGCCAGCTGGAAAACCCGGGACATGAACACTGAAGCTTTCTTT; CDR3: CASWKTRDMNTEAFF
size: NA; J: TRBJ2-7; V: TRBV3-1; D: TRBD2; DNA: TGTGCCAGCAGGCTTAAACTAGCGGGAGTCAGTGAGCAGTACTTC; CDR3: CASRLKLAGVSEQYF
size: once; J: TRBJ1-1; V: TRBV12-5; D: TRBD1; DNA: TGTGCTAGTGGTTACGGACAGGCTCACACTGAAGCTTTCTTT; CDR3: CASGYGQAHTEAFF
size: many; J: TRBJ2-7; V: TRBV5-1; D: NA; DNA: TGCGCCAGCAGCTTGGAAATATTGGACGAGCAGTACTTC; CDR3: CASSLEILDEQYF
size: NA; J: TRBJ1-2; V: TRBV14; D: TRBD1; DNA: TGTGCCAGCAGCCAAGATCGAGGGGGCCGCTATGGCTACACCTTC; CDR3: CASSQDRGGRYGYTF
size: NA; J: TRBJ2-5; V: TRBV12-3/TRBV12-4; D: NA; DNA: TGTGCCAGCCAAAGGGGCTCCCGGGAGACCCAGTACTTC; CDR3: CASQRGSRETQYF
size: NA; J: TRBJ2-1; V: TRBV5-1; D: NA; DNA: TGCGCCAGCAGCGACCGTATCCAGGTGAATGAGCAGTTCTTC; CDR3: CASSDRIQVNEQFF
size: NA; J: TRBJ2-5; V: TRBV29-1; D: TRBD2; DNA: TGCAGCGTTGGACGGGGACTAGCGGGGAGGACAGAGACCCAGTACTTC; CDR3: CSVGRGLAGRTETQYF